This T cell receptor (beta chain) was sequenced for a study of T cells in narcolepsy. Whole-study results and caveats: Healthy controls reportedly lacked the autoreactive clonotypes serially found in patients' blood.

Turning to this clone: The antigen remains undetermined.

The assay was immunoSEQ multiplex PCR, and TCRdb's table has in-frame clones only and misses some. The sample lists some 32,000 clones, around 77% occurring once. This clonotype was sampled from a human donor in good health. What was sequenced was memory (CD45RA-) CD4+ T cells from blood.

This CDR3 reads CASSQPTGGSPHEQYF. The CDR3 bases are TGCGCCAGCAGCCAACCCACAGGGGGGTCTCCGCACGAGCAGTACTTC. The chain has TRBV4-1 and TRBJ2-7; 8 positions match TRBD1. Looked up from germline, CDR1 is MGHRA and CDR2 is YSYEKL. After removal of 2 bases from V and 5 bases from J, the junction contained 11 bases not matched to a gene. The CDR3 consists of 16 residues.